This is a list of T cell receptor beta chains from one sample in a study of blood T cell repertoires in COVID-19. Sequencing used immunoSEQ multiplex PCR; TCRdb keeps in-frame clones, though not all of them. The data show 200,000 or so clones, 84% seen once. The sequencing input was PBMCs or T cells enriched from blood (not recorded which). Receptors were obtained from a middle-aged man who had recovered from COVID-19. Each CDR3 is given with its conserved first and last residue. The D gene is left open where the match is weak. The listing skips clone size in some rows; elsewhere it reads once, few, many or a size class.

cdr3_aa,clone_size,d_call,v_call,j_call
CASSPLRSRMADTQYF,once,NA,TRBV5-6,TRBJ2-3
CASIRRGGSYNEQFF,once,TRBD2,TRBV10-1,TRBJ2-1
CASSRQGANRRNGYTF,NA,TRBD1,TRBV18,TRBJ1-2
CASSYSGGAGEQYF,NA,TRBD2,TRBV28,TRBJ2-7
CASSSLAGGRPYF,NA,TRBD2,TRBV7-9,TRBJ2-3
CASSLGHRVDTQYF,few,NA,TRBV11-3,TRBJ2-3
CASSSGPFGGTQYF,NA,NA,TRBV13,TRBJ2-5
CASSLGTGDVETQYF,few,TRBD1,TRBV5-4,TRBJ2-5
CASSLRPVTNTDTQYF,NA,NA,TRBV7-2,TRBJ2-3
CASSQDPAGGSYEQYF,NA,TRBD2,TRBV4-2,TRBJ2-7
CASDGRVGPTEKLFF,NA,NA,TRBV2,TRBJ1-4
CASSPSTGAYGYTF,NA,TRBD1,TRBV7-9,TRBJ1-2
CASSPGQEGNSPLHF,NA,NA,TRBV18,TRBJ1-6
CASSEAGAGNQPQHF,NA,NA,TRBV6-1,TRBJ1-5
CASSLAGGLGGNTIYF,NA,TRBD1,TRBV5-1,TRBJ1-3
CASSPEPGGGTIYF,NA,NA,TRBV9,TRBJ1-3
CASSWDRRNTEAFF,NA,TRBD1,TRBV6-5,TRBJ1-1
CASSVRVVGSDEQFF,NA,NA,TRBV19,TRBJ2-1
CASMGQGRNEQYF,NA,TRBD1,TRBV27,TRBJ2-7
CASSLVRGFSTDTQYF,NA,NA,TRBV7-8,TRBJ2-3
CASSPSGGADTGELFF,NA,TRBD2,TRBV3-1/TRBV3-2,TRBJ2-2
CASSLDFGDTQYF,NA,NA,TRBV18,TRBJ2-3
CASRPPGLAGNEQFF,NA,TRBD2,TRBV7-2,TRBJ2-1
CSASLSGGAGETQYF,NA,TRBD2,TRBV20-1,TRBJ2-5
CASSVGQGSGELFF,NA,NA,TRBV9,TRBJ2-2
CASSIEGGGRGPLGAFF,few,NA,TRBV19,TRBJ1-1
CASSFQGNTEAFF,once,NA,TRBV6-5,TRBJ1-1
CASSLDRGNSPLHF,NA,TRBD1,TRBV5-4,TRBJ1-6
CASSPSRDRIYEQYF,NA,TRBD1,TRBV11-1,TRBJ2-7
CASSIDRDNQPQHF,NA,NA,TRBV19,TRBJ1-5
CASRGLGMPQHF,NA,NA,TRBV28,TRBJ1-5
CASSYSRHNEKLFF,NA,NA,TRBV6-9,TRBJ1-4
CASSEGGVGEKLFF,NA,NA,TRBV6-1,TRBJ1-4
CASSAPGQLNQPQHF,NA,NA,TRBV27,TRBJ1-5
CASSLSPSGGSTDTQYF,NA,TRBD2,TRBV27,TRBJ2-3
CASRHPLAGGASGANVLTF,NA,TRBD2,TRBV4-1,TRBJ2-6
CASSSWTSGGAITGELFF,NA,TRBD2,TRBV9,TRBJ2-2
CATSPPGQETQYF,NA,NA,TRBV15,TRBJ2-5
CASRPPNKHTEAFF,once,NA,TRBV27,TRBJ1-1
CASTRGQGTGYTF,NA,TRBD1,TRBV2,TRBJ1-2
CASSLNRGKANVLTF,NA,NA,TRBV5-4,TRBJ2-6
CATSRDRFGLAGEETQYF,NA,TRBD2,TRBV15,TRBJ2-5
CASSLRGGGETQYF,NA,TRBD1,TRBV19,TRBJ2-5
CASSSYREQFF,NA,NA,TRBV28,TRBJ2-1
CASSPGGTGAYEQYF,few,TRBD1,TRBV5-1,TRBJ2-7
CASSQGTAPLHF,NA,NA,TRBV5-1,TRBJ1-6
CASSRQNTEAFF,NA,NA,TRBV5-1,TRBJ1-1
CASSQLFNSPLHF,NA,NA,TRBV4-1,TRBJ1-6